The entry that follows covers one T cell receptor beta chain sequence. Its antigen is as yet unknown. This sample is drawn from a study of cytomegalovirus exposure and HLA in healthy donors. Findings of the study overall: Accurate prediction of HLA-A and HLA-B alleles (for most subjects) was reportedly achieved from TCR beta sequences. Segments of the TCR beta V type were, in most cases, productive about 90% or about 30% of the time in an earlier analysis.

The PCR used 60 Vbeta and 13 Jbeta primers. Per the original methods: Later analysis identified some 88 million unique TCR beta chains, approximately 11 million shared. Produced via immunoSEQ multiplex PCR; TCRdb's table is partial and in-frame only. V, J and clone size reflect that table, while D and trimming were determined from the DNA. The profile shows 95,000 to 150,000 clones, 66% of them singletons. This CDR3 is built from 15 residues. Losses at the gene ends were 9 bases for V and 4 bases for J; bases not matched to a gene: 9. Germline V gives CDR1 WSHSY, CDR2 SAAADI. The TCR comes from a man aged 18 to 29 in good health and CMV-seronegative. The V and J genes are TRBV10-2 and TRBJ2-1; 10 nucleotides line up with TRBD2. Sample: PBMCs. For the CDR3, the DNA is TGCGCCAGTAGAGATAGCGGGGGGCCTTACAATGAGCAGTTCTTC. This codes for CASRDSGGPYNEQFF.